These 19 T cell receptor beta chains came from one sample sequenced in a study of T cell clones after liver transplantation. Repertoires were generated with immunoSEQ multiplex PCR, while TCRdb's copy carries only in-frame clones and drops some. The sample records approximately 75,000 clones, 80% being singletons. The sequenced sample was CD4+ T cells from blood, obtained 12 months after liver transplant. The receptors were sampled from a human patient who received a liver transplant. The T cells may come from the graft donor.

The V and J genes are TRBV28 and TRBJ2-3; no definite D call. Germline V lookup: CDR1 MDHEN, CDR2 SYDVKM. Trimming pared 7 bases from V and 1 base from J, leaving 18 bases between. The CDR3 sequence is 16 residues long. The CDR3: CASTTPRGGGTDTQYF. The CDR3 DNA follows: TGTGCCAGCACCACCCCCCGTGGTGGAGGCACAGATACGCAGTATTTT.

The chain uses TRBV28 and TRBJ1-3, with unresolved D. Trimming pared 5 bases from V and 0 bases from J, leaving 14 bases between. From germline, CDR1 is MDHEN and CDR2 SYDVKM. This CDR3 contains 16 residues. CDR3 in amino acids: CASSRLPVSSGNTIYF. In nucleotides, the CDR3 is TGTGCCAGCAGTCGTCTCCCCGTTTCCTCTGGAAACACCATATATTTT.

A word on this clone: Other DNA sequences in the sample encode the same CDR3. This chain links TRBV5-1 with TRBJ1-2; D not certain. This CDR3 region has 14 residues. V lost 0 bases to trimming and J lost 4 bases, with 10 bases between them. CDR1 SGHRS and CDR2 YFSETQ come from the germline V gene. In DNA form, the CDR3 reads TGCGCCAGCAGCTTGGCTGAAGGCTTCTATGGCTACACCTTC. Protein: CASSLAEGFYGYTF.

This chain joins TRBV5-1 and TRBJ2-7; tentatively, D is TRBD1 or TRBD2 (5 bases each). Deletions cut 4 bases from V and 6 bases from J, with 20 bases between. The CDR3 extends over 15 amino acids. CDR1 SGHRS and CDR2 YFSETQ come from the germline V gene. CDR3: CASSMAGTGKGEQYF. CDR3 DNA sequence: TGCGCCAGCAGCATGGCCGGGACGGGCAAGGGCGAGCAGTACTTC.

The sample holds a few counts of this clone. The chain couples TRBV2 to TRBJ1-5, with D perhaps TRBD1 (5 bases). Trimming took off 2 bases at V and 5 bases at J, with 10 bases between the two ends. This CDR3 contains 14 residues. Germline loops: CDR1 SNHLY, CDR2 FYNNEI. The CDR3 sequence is CASSEWDGYQPQHF. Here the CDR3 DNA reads TGTGCCAGCAGTGAATGGGACGGCTATCAGCCCCAGCATTTT.

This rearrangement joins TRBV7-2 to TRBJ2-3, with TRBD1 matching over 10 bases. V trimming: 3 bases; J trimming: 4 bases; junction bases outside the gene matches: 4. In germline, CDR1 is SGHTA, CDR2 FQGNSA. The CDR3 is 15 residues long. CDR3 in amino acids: CASSLGQGIADTQYF. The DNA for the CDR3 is TGTGCCAGCAGCTTGGGACAGGGGATCGCAGATACGCAGTATTTT.

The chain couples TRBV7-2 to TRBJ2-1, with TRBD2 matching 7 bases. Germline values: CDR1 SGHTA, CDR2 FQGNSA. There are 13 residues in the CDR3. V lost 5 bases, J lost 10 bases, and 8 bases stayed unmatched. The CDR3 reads CASSPSPGLEQFF. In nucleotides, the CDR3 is TGTGCCAGCAGCCCGTCTCCGGGACTAGAGCAGTTCTTC.

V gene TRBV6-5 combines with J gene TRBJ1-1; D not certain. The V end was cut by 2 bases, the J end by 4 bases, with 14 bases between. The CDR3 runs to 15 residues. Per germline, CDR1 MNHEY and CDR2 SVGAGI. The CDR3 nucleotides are TGTGCCAGCAGTTACCAAGGGCGGGTAGGCACTGAAGCTTTCTTT. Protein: CASSYQGRVGTEAFF.

CDR3 bases: TGTGCCAGCAGTTACTCGGGACAGGGAATCGAGGGCTACACCTTC. This translates into CASSYSGQGIEGYTF. The gene calls are TRBV6-6 and TRBJ1-2; 9 bases match TRBD1. The J segment lost 8 bases and the V segment lost 0 bases, leaving 7 bases of the junction unmatched. Germline loops: CDR1 MNHNY, CDR2 SVGAGI (reference sequence). CDR3 length: 15 residues.

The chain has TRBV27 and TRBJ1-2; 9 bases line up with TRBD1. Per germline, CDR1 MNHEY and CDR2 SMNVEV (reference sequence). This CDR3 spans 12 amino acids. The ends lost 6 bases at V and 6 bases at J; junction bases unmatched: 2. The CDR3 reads CASRTGGNGYTF. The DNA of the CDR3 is TGTGCCAGCAGGACAGGGGGGAATGGCTACACCTTC.

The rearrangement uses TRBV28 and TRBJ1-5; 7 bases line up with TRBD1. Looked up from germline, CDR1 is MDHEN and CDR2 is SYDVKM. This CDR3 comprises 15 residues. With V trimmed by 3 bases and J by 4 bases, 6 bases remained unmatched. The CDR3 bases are TGTGCCAGCAGTTTTGTCAGGGGGGGTAATCAGCCCCAGCATTTT. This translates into CASSFVRGGNQPQHF.

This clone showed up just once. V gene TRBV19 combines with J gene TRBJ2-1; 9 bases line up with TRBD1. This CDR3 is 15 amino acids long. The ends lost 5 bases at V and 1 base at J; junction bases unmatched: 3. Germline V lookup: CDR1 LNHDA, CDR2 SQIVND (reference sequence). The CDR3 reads CASSAGTGSYNEQFF. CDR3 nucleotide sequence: TGTGCCAGTAGTGCCGGGACAGGGTCCTACAATGAGCAGTTCTTC.

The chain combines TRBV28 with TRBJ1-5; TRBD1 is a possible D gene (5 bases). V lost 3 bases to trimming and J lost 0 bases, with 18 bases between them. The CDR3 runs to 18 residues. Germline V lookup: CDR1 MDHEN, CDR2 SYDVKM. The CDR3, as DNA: TGTGCCAGCAGTTTCGGGAACAGGAGGGCCTATAGCAATCAGCCCCAGCATTTT. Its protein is CASSFGNRRAYSNQPQHF.

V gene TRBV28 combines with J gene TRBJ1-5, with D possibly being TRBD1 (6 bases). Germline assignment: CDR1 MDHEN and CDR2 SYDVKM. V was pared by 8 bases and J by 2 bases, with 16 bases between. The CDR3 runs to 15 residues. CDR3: CASYSLQGGNQPQHF. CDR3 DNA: TGTGCCAGCTACTCCTTACAGGGTGGCAATCAGCCCCAGCATTTT.

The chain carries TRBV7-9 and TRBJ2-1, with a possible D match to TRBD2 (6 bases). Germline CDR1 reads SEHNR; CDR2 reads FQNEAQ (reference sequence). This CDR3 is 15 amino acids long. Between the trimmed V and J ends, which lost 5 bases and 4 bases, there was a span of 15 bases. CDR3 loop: CASSPLSGLYNEQFF. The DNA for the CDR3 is TGTGCCAGCAGCCCCCTCTCGGGACTTTACAATGAGCAGTTCTTC.

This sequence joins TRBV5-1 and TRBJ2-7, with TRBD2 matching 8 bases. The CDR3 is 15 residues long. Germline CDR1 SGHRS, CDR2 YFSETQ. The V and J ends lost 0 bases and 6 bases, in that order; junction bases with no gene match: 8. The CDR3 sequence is CASSLAGTRRIEQYF. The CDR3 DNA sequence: TGCGCCAGCAGCTTGGCCGGGACTAGACGCATCGAGCAGTACTTC. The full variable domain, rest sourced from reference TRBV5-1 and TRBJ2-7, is KAGVTQTPRYLIKTRGQQVTLSCSPISGHRSVSWYQQTPGQGLQFLFEYFSETQRNKGNFPGRFSGRQFSNSRSEMNVSTLELGDSALYLCASSLAGTRRIEQYFGPGTRLTVT.

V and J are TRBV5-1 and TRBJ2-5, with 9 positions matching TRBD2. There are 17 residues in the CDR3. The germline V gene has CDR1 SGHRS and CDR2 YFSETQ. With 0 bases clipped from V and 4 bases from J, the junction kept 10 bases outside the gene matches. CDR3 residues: CASSLVNGGRAGETQYF. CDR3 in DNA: TGCGCCAGCAGCTTGGTAAACGGCGGGAGGGCCGGAGAGACCCAGTACTTC. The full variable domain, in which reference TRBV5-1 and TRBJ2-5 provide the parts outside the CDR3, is KAGVTQTPRYLIKTRGQQVTLSCSPISGHRSVSWYQQTPGQGLQFLFEYFSETQRNKGNFPGRFSGRQFSNSRSEMNVSTLELGDSALYLCASSLVNGGRAGETQYFGPGTRLLVL.

The CDR3 is CASSLRTGEQYF. The CDR3 region has the DNA TGTGCCAGCAGTTTGAGGACGGGCGAGCAGTACTTC. The chain uses TRBV28 and TRBJ2-7; D unresolved. Germline V gene data show CDR1 as MDHEN and CDR2 as SYDVKM. This CDR3 is 12 amino acids long. Trimming took off 3 bases at V and 6 bases at J, with 9 bases between the two ends.

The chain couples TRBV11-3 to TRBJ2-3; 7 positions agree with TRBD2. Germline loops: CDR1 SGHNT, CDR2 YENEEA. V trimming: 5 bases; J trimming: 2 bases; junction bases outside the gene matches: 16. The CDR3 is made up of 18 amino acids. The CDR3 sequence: CASSQTGWGRGDTDTQYF. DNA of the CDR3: TGTGCCAGCAGCCAAACGGGATGGGGGAGGGGAGACACAGATACGCAGTATTTT.